Shown below are 19 T cell receptor beta chains from a single sample sequenced in a study of T cells in Graves' hyperthyroidism and ophthalmopathy (dated by TCRdb to the late 2010s). Library construction relied on multiplex PCR. Sequenced on an Illumina HiSeq 2000. The TCR beta CDR3 regions were amplified from the RNA transcripts. A first-round RT-PCR of the TCR CDR3 used the HTBI primer set with the Qiagen OneStep RT-PCR kit. The public sequencing data were trimmed at Q25 with fastp and processed into clonotypes with MiXCR by TCRdb, which kept only in-frame beta chains. Each CDR3 protein gets just one entry, which takes the most common genes and DNA from the rows behind it. The sample profile shows fewer than 650,000 distinct CDR3 sequences; around 13% of them were found once. In total, the top ten clones hold 4.5% to 6% of the sample. The sample was blood. These receptors all come from a woman in her 30s with Graves' hyperthyroidism that later progressed to Graves' ophthalmopathy.

This clonotype was seen ten or more times. The chain is built from TRBV27 and TRBJ2-2; D is unclear. The CDR3 has 12 residues. The ends were cut back, 8 bases at V and 1 base at J, with 5 bases in the middle. Germline V gene data show CDR1 as MNHEY and CDR2 as SMNVEV (reference sequence). CDR3 protein: CASGWNTGELFF. DNA of the CDR3: TGTGCCAGCGGCTGGAACACCGGGGAGCTGTTTTTT.

Only a few counts were recorded for this clonotype. The rearrangement links TRBV12-3 or TRBV12-4 to TRBJ2-7; 7 bases agree with TRBD1. The length of the CDR3 is 13 residues. The V segment lost 8 bases and the J segment 1 base; nucleotides outside the gene matches: 5. CDR3 nucleotide sequence: TGTGCCAGCCGGGACAGTACTTCCTACGAGCAGTACTTC. Translation: CASRDSTSYEQYF.

The chain uses TRBV4-1 and TRBJ1-1, with no clear D. The CDR3 sequence is 14 residues long. Trimming took off 2 bases at V and 6 bases at J, with 13 bases between the two ends. Per the germline V gene, CDR1 is MGHRA and CDR2 is YSYEKL. CDR3 sequence: CASSQMRREAEAFF. DNA of the CDR3: TGCGCCAGCAGCCAAATGAGAAGAGAGGCTGAAGCTTTCTTT.

CDR3 amino acids: CASSPRTSGEWNEQFF. In DNA, the CDR3 is TGTGCCAGCAGCCCCCGGACTAGCGGGGAATGGAATGAGCAGTTCTTC. The rearrangement uses TRBV9 and TRBJ2-1, with 12 bases matching TRBD2. The CDR3 extends over 16 amino acids. The junction had 9 bases not matched to a gene; V was cut back by 4 bases and J by 7 bases. Germline V gene data show CDR1 as SGDLS and CDR2 as YYNGEE.

The chain has TRBV2 and TRBJ2-3; the D is unclear. V gave up 2 bases and J gave up 1 base, with 7 bases separating them. The CDR3 covers 14 residues. Germline V gene sequence: CDR1 SNHLY, CDR2 FYNNEI. The DNA for the CDR3 is TGTGCCAGCAGTGAAAATCTGGGCACAGATACGCAGTATTTT. It is translated as CASSENLGTDTQYF.

In the case of this clonotype: Just one base apart from a much larger clone, this may be a read error. V usage is TRBV3-1 and J usage is TRBJ1-1; D unresolved. Germline V gene lookup returns CDR1 LGHDT and CDR2 YNNKEL (reference sequence). The CDR3 is 14 amino acids. CDR3 nucleotide sequence: TGTGCCAGCAGCCAACCTCAAACGACGTCTGAAGCTTCCTTT. This sequence encodes CASSQPQTTSEASF.

This clonotype has more than one count but fewer than ten. The chain uses TRBV5-1 and TRBJ1-2; the D gene is possibly TRBD1 (5 bases). Germline-derived CDR1 and CDR2 are SGHRS and YFSETQ. Trimming removed 2 bases from V and 4 bases from J, with 9 bases in between. The CDR3 spans 13 residues. The CDR3 coding sequence is TGCGCCAGCAGCTTTGACAGAGGCTATGGCTACACCTTC. Translating it yields CASSFDRGYGYTF.

This clonotype was detected ten times or more. The chain has TRBV30 and TRBJ1-2, with a tentative D call TRBD1 (5 bases). Trimming shortened V by 5 bases and J by 8 bases, and 9 bases separated the two germline ends. CDR3 size: 10 residues. Germline V gene sequence: CDR1 GTSNPN, CDR2 SVGIG (reference sequence). CDR3 loop: CAWLGVGYTF. The CDR3 DNA is TGTGCCTGGCTAGGGGTCGGCTACACCTTC.

A few counts support this clonotype. The CDR3 loop reads CSAVLAANTGELFF. The DNA for the CDR3 is TGCAGTGCCGTACTAGCTGCGAACACCGGGGAGCTGTTTTTT. The chain employs TRBV20-1 and TRBJ2-2, with a tentative D call TRBD2 (6 bases). The CDR3 loop spans 14 amino acids. V shed 6 bases and J shed 0 bases, with 11 bases lying between them. CDR1 DFQATT and CDR2 SNEGSKA come from the germline V gene (reference sequence).

In this sample, this clonotype turned up a few times. V gene TRBV27 combines with J gene TRBJ1-4, with TRBD1 as a possible D gene (5 bases). The CDR3 consists of 14 residues. Germline V lookup: CDR1 MNHEY, CDR2 SMNVEV (reference sequence). V lost 7 bases and J lost 7, with 16 bases in between. The CDR3 here is CASTSPGLGEKLFF. The CDR3 region has the DNA TGTGCCAGCACTTCCCCGGGGCTGGGTGAAAAACTGTTTTTT.

This clonotype was detected ten times or more. In nucleotides, the CDR3 is TGTGCCAGCAGCGGACTCATAGGTTACAATGAGCAGTTCTTC. Amino acids: CASSGLIGYNEQFF. The chain recombines TRBV11-2 with TRBJ2-1, with D possibly TRBD2 on 5 matching bases. This CDR3 has 14 residues. Germline V CDR1 and CDR2: SGHAT, FQNNGV. Trimming stripped 5 bases from V and 4 bases from J, with 12 bases between.

This clonotype has just a few counts. The genes are TRBV20-1 and TRBJ2-2; D is undetermined. This CDR3 has 11 amino acids. Germline V gene lookup returns CDR1 DFQATT and CDR2 SNEGSKA (reference sequence). V shed 6 bases and J shed 5 bases, with 7 bases lying between them. CDR3 nucleotide sequence: TGCAGTGCCAAACAGACCGGGGAGCTGTTTTTT. The encoded protein is CSAKQTGELFF.

V and J are TRBV9 and TRBJ1-1, with 7 bases identical to TRBD1. V shed 6 bases and J 3 bases; nucleotides not matched to a gene: 8. Germline-derived CDR1 and CDR2 are SGDLS and YYNGEE. The CDR3 is made up of 14 amino acids. The CDR3 bases are TGTGCCAGCAATACAGGGGTAGGGGACACTGAAGCTTTCTTT. Amino acids: CASNTGVGDTEAFF.

The chain joins TRBV3-1 to TRBJ1-2, with unresolved D. Trimming removed 0 bases from V and 8 bases from J, with 10 bases in between. Germline V lookup: CDR1 LGHDT, CDR2 YNNKEL (reference sequence). There are 13 residues in the CDR3. CDR3 region: CASSQDSQLGYTF. The CDR3 DNA is TGTGCCAGCAGCCAAGATTCGCAGCTCGGCTACACCTTC.

V gene TRBV2 combines with J gene TRBJ2-7; TRBD1 aligns across 12 bases. With 2 bases clipped from V and 6 bases from J, the junction kept 5 bases outside the gene matches. The CDR3 is made up of 15 amino acids. CDR1 is SNHLY, CDR2 FYNNEI, per germline. The CDR3: CASSEPGQGAGEQYF. The DNA for the CDR3 is TGTGCCAGCAGTGAACCGGGACAGGGGGCAGGCGAGCAGTACTTC.

The sample holds many counts of this clonotype. V and J are TRBV7-2 and TRBJ1-2; possible D gene TRBD1, 5 bases. The germline CDR1 and CDR2 sequences are SGHTA and FQGNSA. V was shortened by 1 base and J by 8 bases, with 8 bases between the two germline ends. The CDR3 loop spans 12 amino acids. The CDR3 region has the DNA TGTGCCAGCAGCTTAGAGGGGTTCGGCTACACCTTC. Translation: CASSLEGFGYTF.

This clonotype was seen ten or more times. The genes are TRBV27 and TRBJ2-2, with 8 positions matching TRBD2. Germline V gene lookup returns CDR1 MNHEY and CDR2 SMNVEV (reference sequence). After removal of 4 bases from V and 9 bases from J, the junction contained 22 bases not matched to a gene. The CDR3 contains 19 residues. The CDR3 region is CASSSTPPLTSLAGRELFF. The CDR3 region has the DNA TGTGCCAGCAGTTCGACCCCTCCCCTAACCAGTCTAGCGGGCAGGGAGCTGTTTTTT.

This clonotype has at least ten counts. This chain connects TRBV11-3 to TRBJ1-1; TRBD1 is a possible D gene (6 bases). The germline CDR1 and CDR2 sequences are SGHNT and YENEEA. Trimming shortened V by 5 bases and J by 4 bases, and 14 bases separated the two germline ends. The CDR3 contains 14 residues. The CDR3 nucleotides read TGTGCCAGCAGCCCCGGACAGAGCCCCACTGAAGCTTTCTTT. It yields the protein CASSPGQSPTEAFF.

This chain uses TRBV20-1 with TRBJ2-7; 10 bases agree with TRBD2. The J call may be faulty, since TRBJ2-1 better matches the DNA end. This CDR3 region has 14 residues. CDR1 and CDR2 (germline): DFQATT, SNEGSKA (reference sequence). The CDR3 is CSAVNGTSEYEQFF. The CDR3 DNA is TGCAGTGCTGTGAATGGGACTAGCGAATACGAGCAGTTCTTC.